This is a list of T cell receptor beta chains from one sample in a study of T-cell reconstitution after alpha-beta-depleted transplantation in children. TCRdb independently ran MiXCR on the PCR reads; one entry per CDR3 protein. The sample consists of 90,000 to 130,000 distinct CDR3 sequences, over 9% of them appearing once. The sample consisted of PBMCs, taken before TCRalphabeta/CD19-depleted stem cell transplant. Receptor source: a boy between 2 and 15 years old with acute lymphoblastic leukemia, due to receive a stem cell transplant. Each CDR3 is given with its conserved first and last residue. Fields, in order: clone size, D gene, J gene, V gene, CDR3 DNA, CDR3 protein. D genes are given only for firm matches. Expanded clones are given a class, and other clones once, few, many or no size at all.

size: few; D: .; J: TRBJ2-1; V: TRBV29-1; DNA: TGCAGCGTTGTAGGGCGCAATGAGCAGTTCTTC; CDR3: CSVVGRNEQFF
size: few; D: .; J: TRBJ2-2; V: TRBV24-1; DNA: TGTGCCACCAGTGGCCCCAACACCGGGGAGCTGTTTTTT; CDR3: CATSGPNTGELFF
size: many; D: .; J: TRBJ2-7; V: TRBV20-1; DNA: TGCAGTGCTATGCTGCCTCGGGGAAAGGGGTACGAGCAGTACTTC; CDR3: CSAMLPRGKGYEQYF
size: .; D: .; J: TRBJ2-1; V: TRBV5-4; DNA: TGTGCCAGCAGCTTGGGGTTCTCGGGGGAGCAGTTCTTC; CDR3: CASSLGFSGEQFF
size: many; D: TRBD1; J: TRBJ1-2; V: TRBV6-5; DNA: TGTGCCAGCAGTTACTCCTGGCCGGGACAGATCTATGGCTACACCTTC; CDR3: CASSYSWPGQIYGYTF
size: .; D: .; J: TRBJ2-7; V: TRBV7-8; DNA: TGTGCCAGCAGCCTGAGACTGGACAGCCCCTACGAGCAGTACTTC; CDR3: CASSLRLDSPYEQYF
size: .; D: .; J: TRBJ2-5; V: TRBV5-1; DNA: TGCGCCAGCAGCGGGACCCACCAAGAGACCCAGTACTTC; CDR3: CASSGTHQETQYF
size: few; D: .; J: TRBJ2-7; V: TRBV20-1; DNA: TGCAGTGCTAGAGTGGCGTGGGACGAGCAGTACTTC; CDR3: CSARVAWDEQYF
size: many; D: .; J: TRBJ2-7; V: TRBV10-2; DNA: TGCGCCAGCAGACAGGACAGTACGACCTACGAGCAGTACTTC; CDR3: CASRQDSTTYEQYF
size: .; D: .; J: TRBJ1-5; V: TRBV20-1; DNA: TGCAGTGCTCCCTCAGACAGGACCAATCAGCCCCAGCATTTT; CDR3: CSAPSDRTNQPQHF
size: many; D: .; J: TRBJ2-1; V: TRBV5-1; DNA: TGCGCCAGCAGCTTAGGCGGGACAGAGTACAATGAGCAGTTCTTC; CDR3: CASSLGGTEYNEQFF
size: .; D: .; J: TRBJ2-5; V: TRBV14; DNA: TGTGCCAGCAGCCAAGACGTGACAGCGAATCGGGAGACCCAGTACTTC; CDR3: CASSQDVTANRETQYF
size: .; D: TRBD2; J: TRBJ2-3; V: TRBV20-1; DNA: TGCAGTGCTAGAGGAGGCGGGAGAACAGATACGCAGTATTTT; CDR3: CSARGGGRTDTQYF
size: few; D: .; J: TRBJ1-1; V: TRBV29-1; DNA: TGCAGCGTTGCTTTCAGAAACACTGAAGCTTTCTTT; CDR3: CSVAFRNTEAFF
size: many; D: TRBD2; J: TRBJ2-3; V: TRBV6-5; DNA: TGTGCCAGCAGTTACGGACTAGCGGGAGGCTCAGATACGCAGTATTTT; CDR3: CASSYGLAGGSDTQYF
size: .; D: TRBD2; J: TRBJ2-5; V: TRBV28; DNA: TGTGCCAGCAGCCGGACTACTAGCGGGAGGAATTCCCAGTACTTC; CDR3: CASSRTTSGRNSQYF
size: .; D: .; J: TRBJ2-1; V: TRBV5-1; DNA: TGCGCCAGCAGCTGGCGTGAGTCAAGCTCCTACAATGAGCAGTTCTTC; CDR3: CASSWRESSSYNEQFF
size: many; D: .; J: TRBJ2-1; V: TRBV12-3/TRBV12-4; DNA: TGTGCCAGCAGTTTAGCGCTAGAGAAGTCCGGACCCCAGTTCTTC; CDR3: CASSLALEKSGPQFF
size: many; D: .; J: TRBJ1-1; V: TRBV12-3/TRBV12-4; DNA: TGTGCCAGCAGTTTACAGGGATATACTGAAGCTTTCTTT; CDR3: CASSLQGYTEAFF
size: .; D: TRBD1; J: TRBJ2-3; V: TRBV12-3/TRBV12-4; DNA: TGTGCCAGCAGTTTAGGCGGGACAGGAATTAATACGCAGTATTTT; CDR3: CASSLGGTGINTQYF
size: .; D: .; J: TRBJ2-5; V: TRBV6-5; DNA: TGTGCCAGCAGTAACATGCCGCAGACCCAGTACTTC; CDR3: CASSNMPQTQYF
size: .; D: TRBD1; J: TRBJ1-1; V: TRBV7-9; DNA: TGTGCCAGCAGGCGGACAGGGGAATGGAGTGAAGCTTTCTTT; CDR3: CASRRTGEWSEAFF
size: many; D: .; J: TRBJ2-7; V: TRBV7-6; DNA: TGTGCCAGCAGCTTAGAATCCACAGCACTCTACGAGCAGTACTTC; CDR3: CASSLESTALYEQYF
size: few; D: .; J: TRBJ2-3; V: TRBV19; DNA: TGTGCCAGTAGTAGAGGGCCATCGTCCGGGACAGCGGGCGGAGAAAATACGCAGTATTTT; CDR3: CASSRGPSSGTAGGENTQYF
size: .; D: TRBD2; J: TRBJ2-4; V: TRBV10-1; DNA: TGCGCCAGCAGTGAAAAGCGGGGCCTAGCCAAAAACATTCAGTACTTC; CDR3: CASSEKRGLAKNIQYF
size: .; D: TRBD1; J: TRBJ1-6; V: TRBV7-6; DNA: TGTGCCAGCAGCCATGGGGGACAGGCAGATTCACCCCTCCACTTT; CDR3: CASSHGGQADSPLHF
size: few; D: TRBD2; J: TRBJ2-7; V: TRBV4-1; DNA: TGCGCCAGCAGCCAATATCCAGCGGGGAACTACGAGCAGTACTTC; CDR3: CASSQYPAGNYEQYF
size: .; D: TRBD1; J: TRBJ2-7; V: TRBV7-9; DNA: TGTGCCAGCAGCGTGGGGACAGGGGGCGGCTACGAGCAGTACTTC; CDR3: CASSVGTGGGYEQYF
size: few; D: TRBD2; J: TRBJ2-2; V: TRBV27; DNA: TGTGCCAGCAGTTTGGGGGGGGATGCGGGAGCCTACACCGGGGAGCTGTTTTTT; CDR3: CASSLGGDAGAYTGELFF
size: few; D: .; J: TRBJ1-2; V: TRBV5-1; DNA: TGCGCCAGCAGCTTGGGTGACAGACCCTATGGCTACACCTTC; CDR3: CASSLGDRPYGYTF
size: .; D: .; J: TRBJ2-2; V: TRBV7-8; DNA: TGTGCCAGCAGCTTACTGGCCACCGCGAACACCGGGGAGCTGTTTTTT; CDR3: CASSLLATANTGELFF
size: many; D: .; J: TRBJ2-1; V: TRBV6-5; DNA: TGTGCCAGCAGTCCCGTCGGCGTCGGTAATAATGAGCAGTTCTTC; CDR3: CASSPVGVGNNEQFF
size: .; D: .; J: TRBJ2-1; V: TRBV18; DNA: TGTGCCAGCTCACCAGACAGCAATGAGCAGTTCTTC; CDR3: CASSPDSNEQFF
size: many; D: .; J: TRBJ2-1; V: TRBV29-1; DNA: TGCAGCGTTGTTAGGGGCGTGGTAAATGAGCAGTTCTTC; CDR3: CSVVRGVVNEQFF
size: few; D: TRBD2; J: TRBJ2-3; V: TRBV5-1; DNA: TGCGCCAGCAGCCCGGGACTAGCGGGAGGAAATACGCAGTATTTT; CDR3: CASSPGLAGGNTQYF
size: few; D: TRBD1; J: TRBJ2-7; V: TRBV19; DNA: TGTGCCAGTAGCGTTGGGACAGGGCCCGACGAGCAGTACTTC; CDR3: CASSVGTGPDEQYF
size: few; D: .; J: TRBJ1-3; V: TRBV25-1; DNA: TGTGCCAGCAGTGATAAGCCTGGAAACACCATATATTTT; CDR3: CASSDKPGNTIYF
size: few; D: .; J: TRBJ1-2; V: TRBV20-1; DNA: TGCAGTGCTAGAGATCTTTTTCCCTCCCTAGGTCATTATGGCTACACCTTC; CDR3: CSARDLFPSLGHYGYTF
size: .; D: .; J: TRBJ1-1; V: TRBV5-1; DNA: TGCGCCAGCAGCTTTTCCGGGGAGCTCCCTGAAGCTTTCTTT; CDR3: CASSFSGELPEAFF
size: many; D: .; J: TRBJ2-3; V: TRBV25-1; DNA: TGTGCCAGCAGTGAATCGGAATTCAGGGATCTCACAGATACGCAGTATTTT; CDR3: CASSESEFRDLTDTQYF
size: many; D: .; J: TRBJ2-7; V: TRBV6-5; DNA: TGTGCCAGCAGTTACCCCGACCCCAATAGCGGTCCCTCATACGAGCAGTACTTC; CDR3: CASSYPDPNSGPSYEQYF
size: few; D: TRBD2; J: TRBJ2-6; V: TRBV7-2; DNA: TGTGCCAGCAGCTTACTGCCTCAGGACCCAGCGGGACCATCACCGTCTGGGGCCAACGTCCTGACTTTC; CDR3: CASSLLPQDPAGPSPSGANVLTF
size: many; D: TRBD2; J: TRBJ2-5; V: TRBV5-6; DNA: TGTGCCAGCAGCTTCGGGTCGTCGGCTAGCGGGGCGAGGGAGACCCAGTACTTC; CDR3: CASSFGSSASGARETQYF
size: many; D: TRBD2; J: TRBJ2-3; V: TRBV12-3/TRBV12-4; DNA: TGTGCCAGCAGCCCAAATAGCGGGAGTCCCACAGATACGCAGTATTTT; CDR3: CASSPNSGSPTDTQYF
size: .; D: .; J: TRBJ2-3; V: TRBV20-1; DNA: TGCAGTGCTAGAGATCAGCGGAGAGAGGACGATACGCAGTATTTT; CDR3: CSARDQRREDDTQYF
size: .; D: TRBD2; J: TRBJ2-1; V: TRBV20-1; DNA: TGCAGTGCTAGGAAAAGTCCCCGGACTAGTAACAATGAGCAGTTCTTC; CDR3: CSARKSPRTSNNEQFF
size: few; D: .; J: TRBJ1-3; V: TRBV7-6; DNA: TGTGCCAGCAGAGCAGCCTCTGGAAACACCATATATTTT; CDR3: CASRAASGNTIYF
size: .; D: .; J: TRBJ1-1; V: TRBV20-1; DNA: TGCAGTGCTAGTAATCCCGCCAGGCTCAGGGGCGGTTTGAACACTGAAGCTTTCTTT; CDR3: CSASNPARLRGGLNTEAFF
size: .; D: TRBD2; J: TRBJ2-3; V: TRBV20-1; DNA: TGCAGTGCTCATAGCGGGAGGCCGGATACGCAGTATTTT; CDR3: CSAHSGRPDTQYF
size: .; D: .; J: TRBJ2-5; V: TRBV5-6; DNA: TGTGCCAGCAGCTTGGGCGTCCAAGAGACCCAGTACTTC; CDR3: CASSLGVQETQYF
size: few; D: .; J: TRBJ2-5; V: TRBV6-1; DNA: TGTGCCAGCAGTGAATGGGGCACCGTGTACCAAGAGACCCAGTACTTC; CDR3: CASSEWGTVYQETQYF